These 26 T cell receptor beta chains were sequenced from one sample in a study of blood T cells in healthy people across ages. The second PCR ran roughly 6 to 12 cycles with a sample-barcoded 5' primer and J-beta primers. TCRdb re-analysed the 5' RACE reads in MiXCR, keeping a single row per CDR3 protein. This table holds 700,000 to 950,000 distinct CDR3 sequences, over 45% found once. Material: blood. Receptors originate from a man between 25 and 39 years old in good health.

The chain combines TRBV27 with TRBJ2-7, with unresolved D. Trimming shortened V by 9 bases and J by 2 bases, and 8 bases separated the two germline ends. The CDR3 is made up of 11 amino acids. Per germline, CDR1 MNHEY and CDR2 SMNVEV (reference sequence). The CDR3 DNA reads as TGTGCCAGACCGGACCCCTACGAGCAGTACTTC. Its translation is CARPDPYEQYF.

The chain couples TRBV11-2 to TRBJ2-1; D unclear. This CDR3 contains 10 residues. V gave up 5 bases and J gave up 5 bases, with 1 base separating them. The V gene's germline CDR1 is SGHAT and CDR2 FQNNGV. The CDR3 loop reads CASSHNEQFF. CDR3 bases: TGTGCCAGCAGCCACAATGAGCAGTTCTTC.

V and J are TRBV7-2 and TRBJ1-2, with D unresolved. Germline values: CDR1 SGHTA, CDR2 FQGNSA. The ends were cut back, 5 bases at V and 8 bases at J, with 18 bases in the middle. The CDR3 is 14 residues long. For the CDR3, the DNA is TGTGCCAGCAGCCCCCAACCGGGAGAAGGAGGCTACACCTTC. It translates to CASSPQPGEGGYTF.

This clonotype was recorded once. This chain joins TRBV9 and TRBJ1-1; no clear D. Germline V lookup: CDR1 SGDLS, CDR2 YYNGEE. CDR3 length equals 16 residues. V lost 4 bases to trimming and J lost 3 bases, with 19 bases between them. CDR3 nucleotides: TGTGCCAGCAGCCCCTCCCGCGCTGCCCTAGACACTGAAGCTTTCTTT. Protein sequence: CASSPSRAALDTEAFF. Supplemented by reference TRBV9 and TRBJ1-1, the full variable domain reads DSGVTQTPKHLITATGQRVTLRCSPRSGDLSVYWYQQSLDQGLQFLIQYYNGEERAKGNILERFSAQQFPDLHSELNLSSLELGDSALYFCASSPSRAALDTEAFFGQGTRLTVV.

This chain joins TRBV12-3 or TRBV12-4 and TRBJ2-5; no definite D call. V was trimmed by 6 bases and J by 5 bases, leaving 7 bases between them. There are 11 residues in the CDR3. CDR3 in amino acids: CASRARETQYF. The CDR3 nucleotides read TGTGCCAGCAGAGCTCGTGAGACCCAGTACTTC.

The chain combines TRBV4-2 with TRBJ2-3; D is ambiguous. The germline gives CDR1 LGHNA, CDR2 YNFKEQ. V was clipped by 2 bases and J by 4 bases, with 7 bases between them. This CDR3 is 13 amino acids long. The CDR3 protein is CASSQQVPDTQYF. In DNA, the CDR3 is TGTGCCAGCAGCCAACAGGTTCCAGATACGCAGTATTTT.

V gene TRBV7-9 combines with J gene TRBJ1-2; 8 bases fit TRBD1. J lost 7 bases, V lost 7 bases, and 14 bases had no gene match. The length of the CDR3 is 15 residues. Germline lookup yields CDR1 SEHNR and CDR2 FQNEAQ (reference sequence). CDR3 amino acids: CASTSSGQGRAGYTF. CDR3 in DNA: TGTGCCAGCACCTCGTCCGGACAGGGTCGGGCTGGCTACACCTTC. Combining the CDR3 with reference TRBV7-9 and TRBJ1-2 gives the whole variable domain DTGVSQNPRHKITKRGQNVTFRCDPISEHNRLYWYRQTLGQGPEFLTYFQNEAQLEKSRLLSDRFSAERPKGSFSTLEIQRTEQGDSAMYLCASTSSGQGRAGYTFGSGTRLTVV.

This clonotype was detected only a few times. The CDR3 reads CSAPDSGANVLTF. CDR3 in DNA: TGCAGTGCCCCAGACTCTGGGGCCAACGTCCTGACTTTC. The V call is TRBV20-1, the J call TRBJ2-6; D not certain. The CDR3 is made up of 13 amino acids. V was trimmed by 6 bases and J by 0 bases, leaving 6 bases between them. CDR1 DFQATT and CDR2 SNEGSKA come from the germline V gene (reference sequence).

The rearrangement links TRBV24-1 to TRBJ2-2; D gene ambiguous. Per germline, CDR1 KGHDR and CDR2 SFDVKD. This CDR3 comprises 14 residues. The V gene lost 10 bases and the J gene lost 0 bases, with 11 bases spanning the gap. The CDR3 protein is CATGRATNTGELFF. As DNA, the CDR3 is TGTGCCACGGGTAGGGCGACGAACACCGGGGAGCTGTTTTTT.

This clonotype has just a few counts. J is TRBJ2-3 and V is TRBV9; a weak D match, TRBD2 (7 bases). V was clipped by 2 bases and J by 6 bases, with 16 bases between them. The germline V gene has CDR1 SGDLS and CDR2 YYNGEE. The CDR3 sequence is 15 residues long. The CDR3 DNA follows: TGTGCCAGCAGCGTCGGAGGGGGGGCAATGGATACGCAGTATTTT. This translates into CASSVGGGAMDTQYF.

This clonotype has just one count. The CDR3 spells CAIRGYETGVMNTEAFF. In DNA form, the CDR3 reads TGTGCCATCAGGGGATATGAAACAGGGGTCATGAACACTGAAGCTTTCTTT. The chain carries TRBV10-3 and TRBJ1-1; 7 bases are a match to TRBD1. Germline V gene lookup returns CDR1 ENHRY and CDR2 SYGVKD. The CDR3 contains 17 residues. J lost 0 bases, V lost 6 bases, and 13 bases had no gene match.

In this sample, this clonotype turned up many times. The rearrangement joins TRBV29-1 to TRBJ1-2; 7 nucleotides line up with TRBD1. The CDR3 sequence is 14 residues long. Per the germline V gene, CDR1 is SQVTM and CDR2 is ANQGSEA. After removal of 4 bases from V and 6 bases from J, the junction contained 11 bases not matched to a gene. The CDR3 is CSVVSWAGGNGYTF. The CDR3 nucleotides are TGCAGCGTTGTCTCGTGGGCAGGGGGGAATGGCTACACCTTC.

This clonotype was seen a few times. The chain is built from TRBV20-1 and TRBJ2-5; 7 bases fit TRBD1. The CDR3 is made up of 16 amino acids. Germline loops: CDR1 DFQATT, CDR2 SNEGSKA (reference sequence). V was pared by 3 bases and J by 0 bases, with 10 bases of the junction left unmatched. CDR3 in amino acids: CSASIRDSWYQETQYF. CDR3 in DNA: TGCAGTGCTAGTATCCGGGACAGCTGGTACCAAGAGACCCAGTACTTC.

The genes are TRBV5-4 and TRBJ2-1, with D perhaps given as TRBD1 or TRBD2 (5 bases each). The CDR3 covers 13 residues. With 0 bases removed from V and 13 bases from J, the gap between germline ends came to 14 bases. CDR1 is SGHNT, CDR2 YYREEE, per germline (reference sequence). As DNA, the CDR3 is TGTGCCAGCAGCTTGGCCCGTGGCAGGGACCAGTTCTTC. Its translation is CASSLARGRDQFF. Combining the CDR3 with reference TRBV5-4 and TRBJ2-1 gives the whole variable domain ETGVTQSPTHLIKTRGQQVTLRCSSQSGHNTVSWYQQALGQGPQFIFQYYREEENGRGNFPPRFSGLQFPNYSSELNVNALELDDSALYLCASSLARGRDQFFGPGTRLTVL.

V usage is TRBV20-1 and J usage is TRBJ2-7; possible D gene TRBD1, 5 bases. The end of the DNA is better explained by TRBJ2-5, so the J call may be wrong. Germline CDR1 reads DFQATT; CDR2 reads SNEGSKA (reference sequence). CDR3 length equals 15 residues. CDR3 region: CSASRSRGSRETQYF. In DNA form, the CDR3 reads TGCAGTGCTAGTCGATCTAGGGGTTCTAGGGAGACCCAGTACTTC.

This clonotype has a single count. This chain joins TRBV7-2 and TRBJ1-5; 8 bases agree with TRBD1. Germline V gene lookup returns CDR1 SGHTA and CDR2 FQGNSA. The V segment lost 4 bases and the J segment 6 bases; nucleotides outside the gene matches: 11. This CDR3 region has 16 residues. CDR3: CASSYGGQGMAQPQHF. CDR3 sequence (DNA): TGTGCCAGCAGCTACGGAGGACAGGGTATGGCTCAGCCCCAGCATTTT.

This clonotype has just a few counts. The chain is built from TRBV6-5 and TRBJ2-1; 8 bases align to TRBD2. Unmatched junction bases numbered 2, after V lost 7 bases and J lost 6 bases. This CDR3 has 12 amino acids. CDR1 and CDR2 (germline): MNHEY, SVGAGI. CDR3 nucleotides: TGTGCCAGCATCGGGGGGGGCAATGAGCAGTTCTTC. Protein: CASIGGGNEQFF.

This clonotype was seen only a few times. V and J are TRBV6-1 and TRBJ2-3, with 7 bases lining up with TRBD1. V shed 5 bases and J 3 bases; nucleotides not matched to a gene: 8. This CDR3 is built from 15 residues. Germline V CDR1 and CDR2: MNHNS, SASEGT. Written as DNA, the CDR3 is TGTGCCAGCAGTCCGACAGGGTTGTCGACAGATACGCAGTATTTT. This sequence encodes CASSPTGLSTDTQYF.

This chain links TRBV2 with TRBJ2-5; the D gene is possibly TRBD1 (6 bases). The end of the DNA fits TRBJ2-7 better, so the J call may be wrong. In germline, CDR1 is SNHLY, CDR2 FYNNEI. CDR3 size: 14 residues. CDR3 loop: CASNVVWGRDEQYF. DNA of the CDR3: TGTGCCAGCAATGTGGTATGGGGGCGCGACGAGCAGTACTTC.

The chain joins TRBV7-2 to TRBJ2-1; the match to TRBD2 covers 8 bases. CDR1 is SGHTA, CDR2 FQGNSA, per germline. The CDR3 has 16 residues. The ends lost 3 bases at V and 8 bases at J; junction bases unmatched: 12. This CDR3 is CASSLGPPGGAHEQFF. CDR3 bases: TGTGCCAGCAGCTTGGGCCCTCCCGGGGGGGCGCATGAGCAGTTCTTC.

V and J are TRBV5-5 and TRBJ2-5; D not certain. The CDR3 is 13 amino acids. Trimming took 2 bases from V and 2 from J, leaving 7 bases between them. Per the germline V gene, CDR1 is SGHKS and CDR2 is YYEKEE (reference sequence). CDR3 in amino acids: CASSFFSQETQYF. The DNA for the CDR3 is TGTGCCAGCAGCTTCTTCAGTCAAGAGACCCAGTACTTC.

J is TRBJ2-2 and V is TRBV28; 10 bases line up with TRBD1. The CDR3 extends over 15 amino acids. The V gene end was trimmed by 3 bases and the J gene end by 5 bases; junction bases not matched to a gene: 3. Germline assignment: CDR1 MDHEN and CDR2 SYDVKM. CDR3 in amino acids: CASSLDRGYTGELFF. As DNA, the CDR3 is TGTGCCAGCAGTTTGGACAGGGGGTATACCGGGGAGCTGTTTTTT.

This clonotype has just a few counts. V usage is TRBV6-1 and J usage is TRBJ2-4; the D gene is possibly TRBD2 (5 bases). The J call is uncertain, as TRBJ2-7 better fits the DNA end. The CDR3 totals 13 residues. The germline CDR1 and CDR2 sequences are MNHNS and SASEGT. This CDR3 reads CASRIRRPSEQYF. The CDR3 DNA follows: TGTGCCAGCAGGATACGGAGGCCCTCCGAGCAGTACTTC.

The rearrangement joins TRBV6-2 or TRBV6-3 to TRBJ2-6; D gene uncertain. The V gene's germline CDR1 is MNHEY and CDR2 SVGEGT. V was shortened by 8 bases and J by 2 bases, with 7 bases between the two germline ends. CDR3 length: 13 residues. CDR3 DNA: TGTGCCAGCGGTAAACCTGGGGCCAACGTCCTGACTTTC. Protein: CASGKPGANVLTF.

There are a few counts of this clonotype. The chain recombines TRBV7-8 with TRBJ2-7, with 8 bases lining up with TRBD2. Germline V gene lookup returns CDR1 SGHVS and CDR2 FQNEAQ. V lost 6 bases, J lost 4 bases, and 14 bases stayed unmatched. The CDR3 is made up of 16 amino acids. The DNA of the CDR3 is TGTGCCAGCAGTCCACCGGGACTAGTCAGTCGGTACGAGCAGTACTTC. This codes for CASSPPGLVSRYEQYF.

The chain combines TRBV6-1 with TRBJ1-5; TRBD1 is a possible D gene (5 bases). This CDR3 is built from 15 residues. V lost 4 bases, J lost 0 bases, and 10 bases lay in between. CDR1 is MNHNS, CDR2 SASEGT, per germline. Written as DNA, the CDR3 is TGTGCCAGCAGTGCAGCGACAGCTAGCAATCAGCCCCAGCATTTT. Its translation: CASSAATASNQPQHF.